This T cell receptor (beta chain) was recorded in a study of blood T cell repertoires in COVID-19. Looking at the study overall: Samples came from the United States, Italy and Spain, spanning acute and convalescent COVID-19. The cDNA or gDNA used as material had been derived from T cells, B-cell-depleted T cells, or PBMCs.

Authors' analysis steps: Reference gene primer amplification in the assay estimated nucleated cell counts. TCRdb's copy holds only in-frame clones and misses some; the assay was immunoSEQ multiplex PCR. V, J and clone size are those of that table, while D and trimming were read from the DNA. Among some 220,000 clones listed, over 60% were seen once. Germline V gene sequence: CDR1 LNHDA, CDR2 SQIVND (reference sequence). This CDR3 spans 16 amino acids. The ends lost 7 bases at V and 7 bases at J; junction bases unmatched: 10. This sequence joins TRBV19 and TRBJ2-2, with 12 bases fitting TRBD2. The sequencing sample was made of peripheral blood. The TCR originated in a woman in her 70s with acute or convalescent COVID-19. The CDR3 here is CASIPLAGGPGGELFF. CDR3 nucleotide sequence: TGTGCCAGTATCCCCCTAGCGGGGGGGCCGGGCGGGGAGCTGTTTTTT.